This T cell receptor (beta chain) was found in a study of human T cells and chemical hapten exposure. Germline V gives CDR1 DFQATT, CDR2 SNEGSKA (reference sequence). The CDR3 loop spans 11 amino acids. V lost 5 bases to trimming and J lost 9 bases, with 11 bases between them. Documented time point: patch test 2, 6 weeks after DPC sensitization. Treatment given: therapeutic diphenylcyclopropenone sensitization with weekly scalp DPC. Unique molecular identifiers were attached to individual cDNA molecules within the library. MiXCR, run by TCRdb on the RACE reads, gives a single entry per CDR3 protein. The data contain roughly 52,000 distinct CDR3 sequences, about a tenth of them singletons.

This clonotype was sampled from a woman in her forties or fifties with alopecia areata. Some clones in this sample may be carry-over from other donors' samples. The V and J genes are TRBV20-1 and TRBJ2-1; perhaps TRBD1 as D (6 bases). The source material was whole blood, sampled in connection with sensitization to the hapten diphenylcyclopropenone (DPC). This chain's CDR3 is CSAGRGGEQFF. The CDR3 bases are TGCAGTGCTGGCCGAGGGGGTGAGCAGTTCTTC.